Presented here are 17 T cell receptor beta chains from one specimen sequenced in a study of cytomegalovirus exposure and HLA in healthy donors. PCR was performed using 60 Vbeta and 13 Jbeta primers. Clones were sequenced by immunoSEQ multiplex PCR, and TCRdb holds only the in-frame ones, with some missing. The sample carries roughly 170,000 clones, around 80% recorded once. Material: PBMCs. The receptor source for this set is a female donor in good health and CMV-seronegative.

The chain uses TRBV9 and TRBJ1-2; 10 nucleotides align to TRBD1. Germline V gives CDR1 SGDLS, CDR2 YYNGEE. The V and J ends lost 2 bases and 7 bases, in that order; junction bases with no gene match: 8. The CDR3 is made up of 15 amino acids. The DNA of the CDR3 is TGTGCCAGCAGCGTCGACAGGGGGCGAACCTCTGGCTACACCTTC. Its translation is CASSVDRGRTSGYTF.

The V gene is TRBV9, the J gene TRBJ2-5, with 7 bases lining up with TRBD1. Germline V gene lookup returns CDR1 SGDLS and CDR2 YYNGEE. This CDR3 is 14 amino acids long. The J segment lost 5 bases and the V segment lost 3 bases, leaving 7 bases of the junction unmatched. The CDR3 DNA reads TGTGCCAGCAGCGCGGACAGGATGGGGGAGACCCAGTACTTC. It codes for CASSADRMGETQYF.

The V gene is TRBV27, the J gene TRBJ2-1; TRBD2 is a possible D gene (5 bases). The CDR3 runs 12 residues. V lost 2 bases and J 10 bases, leaving 9 bases between the germline ends. CDR1 is MNHEY, CDR2 SMNVEV, per germline (reference sequence). The CDR3 loop reads CASSLVGGEQFF. The CDR3 nucleotides read TGTGCCAGCAGTTTAGTCGGCGGGGAGCAGTTCTTC.

Turning to this clone: One end of the junction does not line up with germline, which may come from a read error. This chain connects TRBV5-8 to TRBJ1-1, with TRBD1 identical over 8 bases. Germline V gene lookup returns CDR1 SGHTS and CDR2 YDEGEE. This CDR3 contains 16 residues. The CDR3 DNA follows: TGTGCCGGCAGCTTGGCCAAGTACAGGGGGATAGGAGGAGCTTTCTTT. Translated: CAGSLAKYRGIGGAFF.

Concerning this clone itself: The same CDR3 is also encoded by other DNA sequences in this sample. The rearrangement links TRBV5-1 to TRBJ1-4; TRBD1 matches at 10 bases. The ends lost 3 bases at V and 7 bases at J; junction bases unmatched: 3. Per the germline V gene, CDR1 is SGHRS and CDR2 is YFSETQ. The length of the CDR3 is 14 residues. For the CDR3, the DNA is TGCGCCAGCAGCTGGACAGGGGGAAGTGAAAAACTGTTTTTT. It is translated as CASSWTGGSEKLFF.

The chain combines TRBV5-4 with TRBJ2-5, with D possibly TRBD1 on 8 matching bases. Germline values: CDR1 SGHNT, CDR2 YYREEE (reference sequence). This CDR3 has 19 amino acids. V shed 4 bases and J shed 4 bases, with 29 bases lying between them. The DNA for the CDR3 is TGTGCCAGCAGCCTACAGGGGGGGCCGGGTGTAGAGGGTAGAGAGACCCAGTACTTC. Amino acids: CASSLQGGPGVEGRETQYF.

The chain carries TRBV18 and TRBJ2-3; 13 bases align to TRBD2. The V and J ends lost 3 bases and 8 bases, in that order; junction bases with no gene match: 5. The CDR3 consists of 15 residues. Germline CDR1 is KGHSH and CDR2 is LQKENI. CDR3 sequence (DNA): TGTGCCAGCTCACCCCAAACTAGCGGGGGGGGTACGCAGTATTTT. Amino acids: CASSPQTSGGGTQYF. The whole variable domain, remainder taken from reference TRBV18 and TRBJ2-3, is NAGVMQNPRHLVRRRGQEARLRCSPMKGHSHVYWYRQLPEEGLKFMVYLQKENIIDESGMPKERFSAEFPKEGPSILRIQQVVRGDSAAYFCASSPQTSGGGTQYFGPGTRLTVL.

V and J are TRBV6-1 and TRBJ2-1; 7 nucleotides agree with TRBD1. Germline values: CDR1 MNHNS, CDR2 SASEGT. The V and J ends lost 4 bases and 6 bases, in that order; junction bases with no gene match: 9. This CDR3 region has 15 residues. The CDR3 spells CASSGETGSPNEQFF. The CDR3 DNA sequence: TGTGCCAGCAGTGGCGAGACAGGGAGCCCCAATGAGCAGTTCTTC.

This clone was seen only a few times. J is TRBJ2-5 and V is TRBV7-2; D may be TRBD1 (6 bases). The V end lost 3 bases, the J end lost 3 bases, and 14 bases lay between the germline ends. Looked up from germline, CDR1 is SGHTA and CDR2 is FQGNSA. The CDR3 runs 15 residues. For the CDR3, the DNA is TGTGCCAGCAGCTTTAGAAGGCAGGGGAAAGAGACCCAGTACTTC. It is translated as CASSFRRQGKETQYF. The complete variable domain, with remaining parts taken from reference TRBV7-2 and TRBJ2-5, reads GAGVSQSPSNKVTEKGKDVELRCDPISGHTALYWYRQSLGQGLEFLIYFQGNSAPDKSGLPSDRFSAERTGGSVSTLTIQRTQQEDSAVYLCASSFRRQGKETQYFGPGTRLLVL.

V gene TRBV6-5 combines with J gene TRBJ1-2; D is unclear. Trimming removed 6 bases from V and 4 bases from J, with 15 bases in between. Germline V lookup: CDR1 MNHEY, CDR2 SVGAGI. The CDR3 runs to 14 residues. CDR3: CASRAEGLGYGYTF. The CDR3 nucleotides read TGTGCCAGCAGGGCCGAGGGTTTAGGCTATGGCTACACCTTC.

The CDR3 sequence is CASSLWETQYF. The CDR3 region has the DNA TGTGCCAGCAGCCTATGGGAGACCCAGTACTTC. The rearrangement links TRBV7-2 to TRBJ2-5; D is ambiguous. Per germline, CDR1 SGHTA and CDR2 FQGNSA. This CDR3 has 11 residues. V lost 5 bases and J 5 bases, leaving 6 bases between the germline ends.

V is TRBV7-3 and J is TRBJ2-5, with 8 bases fitting TRBD2. CDR3 length: 13 amino acids. Germline CDR1 is SGHTA and CDR2 is FQGTGA. Trimming removed 5 bases from V and 4 bases from J; junction bases left unmatched: 3. DNA for the CDR3: TGTGCCAGCAGCCGGGGACTAGGAGAGACCCAGTACTTC. Protein product: CASSRGLGETQYF.

The gene calls are TRBV19 and TRBJ2-7, with 7 nucleotides matching TRBD1. Trimming cost V 4 bases and J 3 bases; bases outside gene matches: 6. CDR1 and CDR2 from the germline V gene are LNHDA and SQIVND (reference sequence). The CDR3 spans 14 residues. The CDR3: CASSTGTANYEQYF. As DNA, the CDR3 is TGTGCCAGTAGTACCGGGACAGCGAACTACGAGCAGTACTTC.

This rearrangement joins TRBV5-1 to TRBJ2-3; possibly TRBD2 for D (5 bases). Trimming left V 7 bases short and J 2 bases short, with 14 bases between. CDR3 length equals 14 residues. Germline V gene lookup returns CDR1 SGHRS and CDR2 YFSETQ. The DNA for the CDR3 is TGCGCCAGCCAAACAGCGGTTCTCACAGATACGCAGTATTTT. It translates to CASQTAVLTDTQYF.

The chain uses TRBV29-1 and TRBJ1-2, with a tentative D call TRBD1 (6 bases). Trimming removed 6 bases at V and 5 bases at J, with 16 bases between. Germline CDR1 is SQVTM and CDR2 is ANQGSEA. This CDR3 comprises 13 residues. CDR3 loop: CSVNPYREYGYTF. CDR3 nucleotides: TGCAGCGTGAACCCCTACAGGGAGTATGGCTACACCTTC.

The rearrangement links TRBV9 to TRBJ1-1, with D hard to call. CDR1 and CDR2 (germline): SGDLS, YYNGEE. This CDR3 has 14 amino acids. Trimming pared 0 bases from V and 0 bases from J, leaving 6 bases between. The CDR3 DNA is TGTGCCAGCAGCGTAGAGCCCTTGAACACTGAAGCTTTCTTT. This gives the protein CASSVEPLNTEAFF.

The table lists this clone with a count of one. This chain joins TRBV5-4 and TRBJ2-3; D might be TRBD2 (6 bases). Germline assignment: CDR1 SGHNT and CDR2 YYREEE (reference sequence). V lost 4 bases to trimming and J lost 3 bases, with 24 bases between them. The CDR3 loop spans 18 amino acids. The CDR3 nucleotides read TGTGCCAGCAGCACTGGTATGGGAGGTCGGTGGAATACAGATACGCAGTATTTT. This encodes CASSTGMGGRWNTDTQYF.